Below are 29 T cell receptor beta chains sequenced from a single sample in a study of T cells after yellow fever vaccination. MiXCR, run by TCRdb on the 5' RACE reads, gives a single entry per CDR3 protein. The sample lists about 99,000 distinct CDR3 sequences, 4.5% to 6% occurring once. Sequencing was performed on CD8+ T cells sorted from PBMCs, taken 10 days after the yellow fever booster vaccination. The receptors come from a man aged 18-30 years who received the YFV17D yellow fever vaccine.

This clonotype was picked up a small number of times. The rearrangement joins TRBV4-2 to TRBJ1-2; 7 bases align to TRBD1. Germline loops: CDR1 LGHNA, CDR2 YNFKEQ. The length of the CDR3 is 17 residues. V shed 2 bases, J shed 5 bases, and the junction held 14 bases outside the gene matches. The DNA for the CDR3 is TGTGCCAGCAGCCAACCTGGTAGCAAGGGGGCTTGGTATGGCTACACCTTC. Protein product: CASSQPGSKGAWYGYTF.

This clonotype was picked up a small number of times. The chain carries TRBV25-1 and TRBJ2-1; the D gene is possibly TRBD1 (6 bases). With 4 bases removed from V and 5 bases from J, the gap between germline ends came to 15 bases. The CDR3 spans 15 residues. The germline gives CDR1 MGHDK, CDR2 SYGVNS. CDR3 nucleotide sequence: TGTGCCAGCAGTGGGTATGGACAGATCCACAATGAGCAGTTCTTC. Translated: CASSGYGQIHNEQFF.

The sample holds a few counts of this clonotype. Mismatch with germline at one junction end may stem from a read error. As DNA, the CDR3 is TGTGCCAGCAGTGACAGTCGCGGGGTTATTCCGTACTTC. This translates into CASSDSRGVIPYF. V gene TRBV6-1 combines with J gene TRBJ2-4, with a weak D call TRBD2 (6 bases). CDR3 size: 13 residues. Germline V lookup: CDR1 MNHNS, CDR2 SASEGT.

The chain carries TRBV27 and TRBJ1-5; 7 bases fit TRBD1. The CDR3 length is 13 residues. Per germline, CDR1 MNHEY and CDR2 SMNVEV (reference sequence). The J segment lost 6 bases and the V segment lost 8 bases, leaving 7 bases of the junction unmatched. This CDR3 reads CASATGPFQPQHF. DNA of the CDR3: TGTGCCAGCGCGACAGGGCCCTTTCAGCCCCAGCATTTT.

The V gene is TRBV12-3 or TRBV12-4, the J gene TRBJ2-7, with a tentative D call TRBD2 (6 bases). CDR3 length equals 13 residues. V lost 5 bases, J lost 4 bases, and 12 bases lay in between. This CDR3 is CASSRGTWYEQYF. For the CDR3, the DNA is TGTGCCAGCAGTCGGGGGACTTGGTACGAGCAGTACTTC.

This clonotype was recorded at least ten times. In nucleotides, the CDR3 is TGCGCCAGCAGCTCCCGACTAGCGGGGTTGAAGACCCAGTACTTC. As protein: CASSSRLAGLKTQYF. This sequence joins TRBV5-1 and TRBJ2-5, with TRBD2 identical over 11 bases. V was clipped by 3 bases and J by 6 bases; unmatched bases: 7. This CDR3 spans 15 amino acids. The germline V gene encodes CDR1 SGHRS and CDR2 YFSETQ. The full variable domain, completed using reference TRBV5-1 and TRBJ2-5, is KAGVTQTPRYLIKTRGQQVTLSCSPISGHRSVSWYQQTPGQGLQFLFEYFSETQRNKGNFPGRFSGRQFSNSRSEMNVSTLELGDSALYLCASSSRLAGLKTQYFGPGTRLLVL.

In this sample, this clonotype turned up many times. The chain employs TRBV20-1 and TRBJ1-2; 7 nucleotides line up with TRBD1. The CDR3 sequence is 13 residues long. The germline gives CDR1 DFQATT, CDR2 SNEGSKA (reference sequence). The junction had 5 bases not matched to a gene; V was cut back by 5 bases and J by 2 bases. CDR3 loop: CSASKDRNYGYTF. The CDR3 DNA follows: TGCAGTGCTTCCAAGGACAGGAACTATGGCTACACCTTC.

About this clonotype: Mismatch with germline at one junction end may stem from a read error. The genes are TRBV6-1 and TRBJ1-1; no reliable D call. Germline-derived CDR1 and CDR2 are MNHNS and SASEGT. The CDR3 extends over 13 amino acids. The CDR3 coding sequence is TGTGCCAGCAGTGACGGAGTGAACACTGGAGCTTTCTTT. Translating it yields CASSDGVNTGAFF.

The V gene is TRBV27, the J gene TRBJ2-5; D may correspond to TRBD1 or TRBD2 (6 bases each). Germline assignment: CDR1 MNHEY and CDR2 SMNVEV (reference sequence). V lost 3 bases and J 4 bases, leaving 15 bases between the germline ends. The CDR3 totals 15 residues. The CDR3 DNA is TGTGCCAGCAGTTTTCGTACGGGGGCGGGAGAGACCCAGTACTTC. This encodes CASSFRTGAGETQYF.

The chain combines TRBV7-9 with TRBJ2-1; 8 nucleotides line up with TRBD2. Per the germline V gene, CDR1 is SEHNR and CDR2 is FQNEAQ (reference sequence). CDR3 length: 16 amino acids. Trimming cost V 1 base and J 10 bases; bases outside gene matches: 12. DNA of the CDR3: TGTGCCAGCAGCTTAGTTCCGGACCCTCCGGGGGGGGAGCAGTTCTTC. Its protein product is CASSLVPDPPGGEQFF.

This clonotype was seen a few times. V is TRBV6-5 and J is TRBJ1-2; a possible D gene is TRBD1 (5 bases). CDR1 is MNHEY and CDR2 is SVGAGI in the germline V gene. Trimming removed 2 bases from V and 2 bases from J, with 9 bases in between. There are 14 residues in the CDR3. In nucleotides, the CDR3 is TGTGCCAGCAGTTACCAGGGAATAAACTATGGCTACACCTTC. It specifies CASSYQGINYGYTF.

This clonotype occurred a few times. The rearrangement links TRBV7-8 to TRBJ2-7; TRBD1 matches 7 bases. The germline CDR1 and CDR2 sequences are SGHVS and FQNEAQ. The CDR3 consists of 16 residues. V shed 5 bases and J 6 bases; nucleotides not matched to a gene: 16. CDR3 nucleotide sequence: TGTGCCAGCAGCGGGGTAAAAATGGACAGGTTGGGCGAGCAGTACGTC. As protein: CASSGVKMDRLGEQYV.

Written as DNA, the CDR3 is TGTGCCACCAGTGAGACAGGGATCAATCAGCCCCAGCATTTT. Amino acids: CATSETGINQPQHF. This sequence joins TRBV24-1 and TRBJ1-5; the match to TRBD1 covers 7 bases. V lost 4 bases, J lost 3 bases, and 2 bases stayed unmatched. CDR1 and CDR2 (germline): KGHDR, SFDVKD. The CDR3 extends over 14 amino acids.

This clonotype came up a few times. J is TRBJ2-1 and V is TRBV12-3 or TRBV12-4; no definite D call. The CDR3 runs to 13 residues. Trimming shortened V by 8 bases and J by 8 bases, and 16 bases separated the two germline ends. The CDR3 reads CASSAGLYDEQFF. CDR3 bases: TGTGCCAGCTCCGCAGGATTGTACGATGAGCAGTTCTTC.

The CDR3 loop reads CASSSGTHSPLHF. The CDR3 bases are TGTGCCAGCAGTTCGGGGACCCATTCACCCCTCCACTTT. This chain connects TRBV7-6 to TRBJ1-6; TRBD1 might be the D (5 bases). V lost 6 bases to trimming and J lost 8 bases, with 11 bases between them. Germline-derived CDR1 and CDR2 are SGHVS and FNYEAQ. This CDR3 has 13 residues.

The gene calls are TRBV5-1 and TRBJ2-5, with 9 bases aligning to TRBD2. The CDR3 loop spans 17 amino acids. Germline V gene lookup returns CDR1 SGHRS and CDR2 YFSETQ. The V gene end was trimmed by 5 bases and the J gene end by 4 bases; junction bases not matched to a gene: 15. CDR3 in DNA: TGCGCCAGCAGACCAGGTTTGCGGGGGGGCGGAGGAGAGACCCAGTACTTC. Its translation is CASRPGLRGGGGETQYF.

The V gene is TRBV4-2, the J gene TRBJ2-1; 10 nucleotides match TRBD1. Germline loops: CDR1 LGHNA, CDR2 YNFKEQ. This CDR3 has 17 amino acids. V was pared by 5 bases and J by 9 bases, with 16 bases of the junction left unmatched. In DNA, the CDR3 is TGTGCCAGCAGCTTTCCAAACCGGGGACAGGGGAAGATTGAGCAGTTCTTC. Translated: CASSFPNRGQGKIEQFF.

The chain carries TRBV25-1 and TRBJ2-5, with 7 bases matching TRBD2. Per the germline V gene, CDR1 is MGHDK and CDR2 is SYGVNS. J gave up 2 bases and V 6 bases, and 9 bases lay outside the gene matches. The CDR3 has 15 residues. Here the CDR3 reads CASSTIAGPQETQYF. As DNA, the CDR3 is TGTGCCAGCAGCACTATAGCGGGCCCTCAAGAGACCCAGTACTTC. Full variable domain (rest looked up from reference TRBV25-1 and TRBJ2-5): EADIYQTPRYLVIGTGKKITLECSQTMGHDKMYWYQQDPGMELHLIHYSYGVNSTEKGDLSSESTVSRIRTEHFPLTLESARPSHTSQYLCASSTIAGPQETQYFGPGTRLLVL.

This clonotype was found a few times. The CDR3 nucleotides are TGCGCCAGCAGCCAAGATTGGGAGGCCTCCTACGAGCAGTACTTC. Its protein is CASSQDWEASYEQYF. The chain employs TRBV4-3 and TRBJ2-7; maybe TRBD2 (6 bases). Germline V gene sequence: CDR1 LGHNA, CDR2 YSLEER. Between the trimmed V and J ends, which lost 0 bases and 0 bases, there was a span of 9 bases. CDR3 length: 15 amino acids.

This clonotype showed up many times. The rearrangement joins TRBV25-1 to TRBJ2-3; 8 bases match TRBD2. J was trimmed by 2 bases and V by 5 bases; bases with no gene match: 12. Per germline, CDR1 MGHDK and CDR2 SYGVNS. This CDR3 contains 17 residues. In nucleotides, the CDR3 is TGTGCCAGCAGTCTGGGGGAAGCGGGGGAGATCACAGATACGCAGTATTTT. Protein product: CASSLGEAGEITDTQYF.

The chain links TRBV7-3 to TRBJ1-1; D is ambiguous. Between the trimmed V and J ends, which lost 5 bases and 0 bases, there was a span of 10 bases. The CDR3 is 14 amino acids. The germline V gene has CDR1 SGHTA and CDR2 FQGTGA. In nucleotides, the CDR3 is TGTGCCAGCAGCACGGACGGCCTGAACACTGAAGCTTTCTTT. This sequence encodes CASSTDGLNTEAFF.

The chain couples TRBV3-1 to TRBJ2-2; D not certain. The V and J ends lost 0 bases and 8 bases respectively, with 22 bases between them. This CDR3 comprises 18 residues. The V gene's germline CDR1 is LGHDT and CDR2 YNNKEL (reference sequence). The CDR3 is CASSQDPPRTALSGELFF. CDR3 nucleotides: TGTGCCAGCAGCCAAGACCCTCCCCGAACGGCCTTGAGTGGGGAGCTGTTTTTT.

The V call is TRBV7-9, the J call TRBJ1-1; D ambiguous. Trimming pared 5 bases from V and 4 bases from J, leaving 11 bases between. Germline CDR1 is SEHNR and CDR2 is FQNEAQ (reference sequence). The CDR3 loop spans 13 amino acids. CDR3 in DNA: TGTGCCAGCAGCCCTAAGAATGGCACTGAAGCTTTCTTT. This encodes CASSPKNGTEAFF.

This clonotype was detected ten times or more. This sequence joins TRBV12-3 or TRBV12-4 and TRBJ2-3; D might be TRBD2 (6 bases). V was cut by 7 bases and J by 2 bases, with 13 bases left in between. This CDR3 spans 14 amino acids. The CDR3 spells CASTPGVSTDTQYF. CDR3 DNA: TGTGCCAGCACGCCGGGGGTGTCCACAGATACGCAGTATTTT.

This rearrangement joins TRBV7-9 to TRBJ2-7; 7 bases fit TRBD1. CDR1 is SEHNR and CDR2 is FQNEAQ in the germline V gene (reference sequence). The length of the CDR3 is 15 residues. V shed 0 bases and J 5 bases; nucleotides not matched to a gene: 7. CDR3 region: CASSLARQGANEQYF. CDR3 coding DNA: TGTGCCAGCAGCTTAGCCAGACAGGGCGCCAACGAGCAGTACTTC.

The CDR3 sequence is CASSRGQGRDTQYF. The DNA for the CDR3 is TGTGCCAGCAGCCGCGGACAGGGCAGAGATACGCAGTATTTT. The gene calls are TRBV7-6 and TRBJ2-3; TRBD1 aligns across 8 bases. After removal of 5 bases from V and 5 bases from J, the junction contained 6 bases not matched to a gene. CDR1 SGHVS and CDR2 FNYEAQ come from the germline V gene. This CDR3 contains 14 residues.

This clonotype was seen a handful of times. The V call is TRBV29-1, the J call TRBJ2-7; D remains unclear. CDR1 and CDR2 from the germline V gene are SQVTM and ANQGSEA. The CDR3 is 14 residues long. The ends were cut back, 7 bases at V and 7 bases at J, with 23 bases in the middle. CDR3 nucleotides: TGCAGCGGGCGTTTCATCCACTCGGTCGGGGAGCAGTACTTC. Protein sequence: CSGRFIHSVGEQYF.

Only a few counts were recorded for this clonotype. J is TRBJ2-7 and V is TRBV27, with D unclear. This CDR3 has 13 residues. Trimming took off 0 bases at V and 3 bases at J, with 6 bases between the two ends. Germline CDR1 and CDR2: MNHEY and SMNVEV (reference sequence). CDR3 sequence (DNA): TGTGCCAGCAGTTTATCGTCGGGCTACGAGCAGTACTTC. This codes for CASSLSSGYEQYF.

There are many counts of this clonotype. This chain links TRBV5-6 with TRBJ2-3; TRBD1 matches at 7 bases. V was pared by 4 bases and J by 2 bases, with 4 bases of the junction left unmatched. This CDR3 comprises 14 residues. Germline CDR1 and CDR2: SGHDT and YYEEEE. The CDR3 nucleotides are TGTGCCAGCAGCACAGACAGGGACACAGATACGCAGTATTTT. It specifies CASSTDRDTDTQYF.